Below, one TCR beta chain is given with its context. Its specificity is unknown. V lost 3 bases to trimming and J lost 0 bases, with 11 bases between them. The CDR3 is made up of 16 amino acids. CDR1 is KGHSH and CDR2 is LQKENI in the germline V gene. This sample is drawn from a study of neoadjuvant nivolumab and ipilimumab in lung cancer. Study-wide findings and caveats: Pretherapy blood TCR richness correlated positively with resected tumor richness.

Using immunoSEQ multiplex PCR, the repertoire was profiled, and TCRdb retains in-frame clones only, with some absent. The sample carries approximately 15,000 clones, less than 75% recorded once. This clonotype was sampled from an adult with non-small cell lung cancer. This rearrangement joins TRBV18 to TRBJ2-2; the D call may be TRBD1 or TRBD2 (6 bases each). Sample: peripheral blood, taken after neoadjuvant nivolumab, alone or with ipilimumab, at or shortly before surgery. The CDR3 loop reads CASSPRGTTNTGELFF. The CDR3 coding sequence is TGTGCCAGCTCACCCCGGGGGACAACGAACACCGGGGAGCTGTTTTTT.